Below are 18 T cell receptor beta chains sequenced from a single sample in a study of cytomegalovirus exposure and HLA in healthy donors. Primers for the PCR totalled 60 Vbeta and 13 Jbeta. Sequenced by immunoSEQ multiplex PCR; TCRdb stores in-frame clones only, minus some. The sample consists of hundreds of thousands of clones, just over 75% of them appearing once. The sequencing input was PBMCs. These receptors originate from a woman aged 60-70 years in good health and CMV-seropositive.

Comments on this clone: Other DNA sequences in this sample translate to the same CDR3. The chain has TRBV5-4 and TRBJ1-1; D gene ambiguous. Germline V gene sequence: CDR1 SGHNT, CDR2 YYREEE (reference sequence). Trimming stripped 0 bases from V and 1 base from J, with 4 bases between. The CDR3 consists of 13 residues. CDR3 bases: TGTGCCAGCAGCTTGGACAGGAACACTGAAGCTTTCTTT. This gives the protein CASSLDRNTEAFF.

This clone has a single count. This chain uses TRBV10-3 with TRBJ2-5; TRBD2 aligns across 8 bases. The CDR3 consists of 16 residues. Germline V gene lookup returns CDR1 ENHRY and CDR2 SYGVKD. Unmatched junction bases numbered 11, after V lost 2 bases and J lost 6 bases. In DNA, the CDR3 is TGTGCCATCAGTGAGGGAGTCGGGGGGGCCTGGAAGACCCAGTACTTC. Translating gives CAISEGVGGAWKTQYF.

This clone was observed a single time. The chain links TRBV5-1 to TRBJ1-4; no definite D call. The CDR3 has 16 residues. Trimming removed 0 bases at V and 2 bases at J, with 11 bases between. Germline values: CDR1 SGHRS, CDR2 YFSETQ. The CDR3 nucleotides are TGCGCCAGCAGCTTGGCCGTATCGGGTACTAATGAAAAACTGTTTTTT. As protein: CASSLAVSGTNEKLFF.

This chain uses TRBV12-5 with TRBJ1-3; D is perhaps TRBD1 (6 bases). V was pared by 0 bases and J by 5 bases, with 11 bases between. Germline lookup yields CDR1 LGHNT and CDR2 FRNRAP. The CDR3 extends over 15 amino acids. CDR3 amino acids: CASGLVSGDRNTIYF. CDR3 in DNA: TGTGCTAGTGGTTTGGTATCAGGGGATCGAAACACCATATATTTT.

The chain couples TRBV7-7 to TRBJ2-3; 8 nucleotides align to TRBD2. J gave up 1 base and V 5 bases, and 5 bases lay outside the gene matches. The CDR3 covers 15 residues. Germline CDR1 SSHAT, CDR2 FNYEAQ (reference sequence). CDR3 coding DNA: TGTGCCAGCAGCCCTATTAGCGGGGGCACAGATACGCAGTATTTT. Translating gives CASSPISGGTDTQYF.

This clone was recorded a few times. The rearrangement joins TRBV7-2 to TRBJ2-5, with unresolved D. The closer fit of TRBJ2-7 to the DNA end suggests the J call may be wrong. The CDR3 loop spans 11 amino acids. The V gene's germline CDR1 is SGHTA and CDR2 FQGNSA. The CDR3 DNA sequence: TGTGCCAGCAGCTCATACTACGAGCAGTACTTC. Protein: CASSSYYEQYF.

The CDR3 DNA follows: TGTGCCAGCAGCTCGATAAAGGACAGGGTCACCGGGGAGCTGTTTTTT. This encodes CASSSIKDRVTGELFF. The rearrangement joins TRBV7-9 to TRBJ2-2; 8 nucleotides match TRBD1. The V gene's germline CDR1 is SEHNR and CDR2 FQNEAQ (reference sequence). This CDR3 is 16 amino acids long. After removal of 4 bases from V and 4 bases from J, the junction contained 8 bases not matched to a gene.

The chain has TRBV28 and TRBJ2-1, with D hard to call. With 4 bases removed from V and 8 bases from J, the gap between germline ends came to 15 bases. CDR3 size: 14 residues. The germline V gene has CDR1 MDHEN and CDR2 SYDVKM. The CDR3 DNA reads as TGTGCCAGCAGTTCAACCGCCGACAAGGATGAGCAGTTCTTC. It specifies CASSSTADKDEQFF.

The rearrangement links TRBV7-2 to TRBJ1-6, with TRBD1 identical over 7 bases. CDR3 length equals 15 residues. From germline, CDR1 is SGHTA and CDR2 FQGNSA. Trimming removed 4 bases from V and 10 bases from J; junction bases left unmatched: 10. The CDR3 loop reads CASSSSQGSGSPLHF. The CDR3 bases are TGTGCCAGCAGCTCGTCACAGGGGTCTGGGTCACCCCTCCACTTT.

The chain has TRBV4-1 and TRBJ1-2; 7 positions agree with TRBD1. This CDR3 comprises 14 residues. Germline-derived CDR1 and CDR2 are MGHRA and YSYEKL. Trimming removed 5 bases from V and 7 bases from J; junction bases left unmatched: 10. CDR3 DNA: TGCGCCAGCAGCACTCAGGGGGGTGGGCTTGGCTACACCTTC. Translation gives CASSTQGGGLGYTF.

V gene TRBV18 combines with J gene TRBJ1-5, with 7 bases that match TRBD1. Unmatched junction bases numbered 13, after V lost 3 bases and J lost 2 bases. This CDR3 contains 18 residues. Germline CDR1 and CDR2: KGHSH and LQKENI. The CDR3 nucleotides read TGTGCCAGCTCACCTAACGAACAGGGGAGGACGGGCAATCAGCCCCAGCATTTT. As protein: CASSPNEQGRTGNQPQHF. Complete variable domain (other parts from reference TRBV18 and TRBJ1-5): NAGVMQNPRHLVRRRGQEARLRCSPMKGHSHVYWYRQLPEEGLKFMVYLQKENIIDESGMPKERFSAEFPKEGPSILRIQQVVRGDSAAYFCASSPNEQGRTGNQPQHFGDGTRLSIL.

This sequence joins TRBV25-1 and TRBJ1-2; D remains ambiguous. Deletions cut 4 bases from V and 5 bases from J, with 5 bases between. The CDR3 is made up of 11 amino acids. The germline CDR1 and CDR2 sequences are MGHDK and SYGVNS. This CDR3 is CASSAGYGYTF. CDR3 DNA sequence: TGTGCCAGCAGTGCAGGATATGGCTACACCTTC.

This clone was counted only a few times. V is TRBV6-1 and J is TRBJ1-5; tentatively, D is TRBD1 (5 bases). Germline V lookup: CDR1 MNHNS, CDR2 SASEGT. This CDR3 is 14 amino acids long. Between the trimmed V and J ends, which lost 6 bases and 4 bases, there was a span of 13 bases. CDR3 DNA sequence: TGTGCCAGCAGCGGGACTACTCCAAATCAGCCCCAGCATTTT. Amino acids: CASSGTTPNQPQHF.

The V gene is TRBV14, the J gene TRBJ2-2; 9 positions match TRBD1. This CDR3 is built from 17 residues. The germline gives CDR1 SGHDN, CDR2 FVKESK. With 3 bases clipped from V and 5 bases from J, the junction kept 10 bases outside the gene matches. CDR3 sequence: CASSHLRGDRATGELFF. In nucleotides, the CDR3 is TGTGCCAGCAGCCACCTTCGGGGGGACAGGGCGACCGGGGAGCTGTTTTTT.

The V gene is TRBV7-8, the J gene TRBJ2-2, with TRBD2 matching 12 bases. CDR1 and CDR2 from the germline V gene are SGHVS and FQNEAQ. J lost 8 bases, V lost 2 bases, and 15 bases had no gene match. The CDR3 spans 19 residues. In nucleotides, the CDR3 is TGTGCCAGCAGCTTACGGGCTAGCGGGGGGGCCGAGCTTGCGGGGGAGCTGTTTTTT. Its translation: CASSLRASGGAELAGELFF.

The chain uses TRBV11-2 and TRBJ2-7; no reliable D call. Per germline, CDR1 SGHAT and CDR2 FQNNGV. The length of the CDR3 is 16 residues. V lost 5 bases and J lost 2, with 19 bases in between. CDR3 coding DNA: TGTGCCAGCAGCCGAACTAAGTCAGTAGGTACCTACGAGCAGTACTTC. It translates to CASSRTKSVGTYEQYF.

This clone turned up a few times. The J gene is TRBJ1-1, the V gene TRBV6-5, with TRBD1 identical over 8 bases. CDR3 length: 14 amino acids. Trimming removed 6 bases from V and 1 base from J; junction bases left unmatched: 4. Germline CDR1 MNHEY, CDR2 SVGAGI. CDR3 sequence (DNA): TGTGCCAGCAGCACCGACAGGGGGAACACTGAAGCTTTCTTT. Its translation is CASSTDRGNTEAFF.

The chain recombines TRBV7-2 with TRBJ2-7; D is possibly TRBD2 (5 bases). Trimming took off 1 base at V and 2 bases at J, with 12 bases between the two ends. CDR1 SGHTA and CDR2 FQGNSA come from the germline V gene. The CDR3 is 15 residues long. CDR3 DNA sequence: TGTGCCAGCAGCTTAGTAGACTCGGGGACCTACGAGCAGTACTTC. It translates to CASSLVDSGTYEQYF. Full variable domain (remainder filled in from reference TRBV7-2 and TRBJ2-7): GAGVSQSPSNKVTEKGKDVELRCDPISGHTALYWYRQSLGQGLEFLIYFQGNSAPDKSGLPSDRFSAERTGGSVSTLTIQRTQQEDSAVYLCASSLVDSGTYEQYFGPGTRLTVT.